This entry lists 32 T cell receptor beta chains sequenced from one sample in a study of T cell responses to AZD1222 COVID-19 vaccine. Produced via immunoSEQ multiplex PCR; TCRdb's table is partial and in-frame only. The sample consists of approximately 160,000 clones, 85% to 95% of them appearing once. The sample in question was peripheral blood, obtained on day 0 of AZD1222 vaccination. These receptors came from an adult in good health.

The DNA for the CDR3 is TGTGCCAGCAGCCCACGGACAGGGCAAGCCTACGAGCAGTACTTC. It translates to CASSPRTGQAYEQYF. The chain recombines TRBV5-6 with TRBJ2-7; 8 bases line up with TRBD1. The CDR3 totals 15 residues. The V gene end was trimmed by 4 bases and the J gene end by 2 bases; junction bases not matched to a gene: 8. From germline, CDR1 is SGHDT and CDR2 YYEEEE. Full variable domain (remainder filled in from reference TRBV5-6 and TRBJ2-7): DAGVTQSPTHLIKTRGQQVTLRCSPKSGHDTVSWYQQALGQGPQFIFQYYEEEERQRGNFPDRFSGHQFPNYSSELNVNALLLGDSALYLCASSPRTGQAYEQYFGPGTRLTVT.

The gene calls are TRBV6-5 and TRBJ2-2; 8 bases are a match to TRBD2. Germline lookup yields CDR1 MNHEY and CDR2 SVGAGI. Trimming cost V 4 bases and J 6 bases; bases outside gene matches: 4. The CDR3 spans 14 residues. Here the CDR3 reads CASSFGLAPGELFF. CDR3 in DNA: TGTGCCAGCAGTTTCGGACTAGCCCCCGGGGAGCTGTTTTTT.

The gene calls are TRBV6-2 or TRBV6-3 and TRBJ2-1, with TRBD2 as a possible D gene (7 bases). The CDR3 consists of 16 residues. Trimming shortened V by 6 bases and J by 9 bases, and 24 bases separated the two germline ends. Germline CDR1 reads MNHEY; CDR2 reads SVGEGT. The CDR3 region is CASSRISPVGGGEQFF. CDR3 bases: TGTGCCAGCAGCCGAATCAGTCCGGTGGGAGGGGGTGAGCAGTTCTTC.

This sequence joins TRBV4-3 and TRBJ1-4; D gene uncertain. Germline V lookup: CDR1 LGHNA, CDR2 YSLEER. The CDR3 is 14 amino acids. Trimming took 1 base from V and 4 from J, leaving 7 bases between them. The CDR3 DNA is TGCGCCAGCAGCCAAGCTGAGGGTAATGAAAAACTGTTTTTT. This codes for CASSQAEGNEKLFF.

The chain combines TRBV5-1 with TRBJ1-1, with unresolved D. CDR1 is SGHRS and CDR2 is YFSETQ in the germline V gene. Trimming cost V 1 base and J 4 bases, with 8 bases left between them. This CDR3 is built from 13 residues. The CDR3 region has the DNA TGCGCCAGCAGCTTGACGGAGGGCACTGAAGCTTTCTTT. This translates into CASSLTEGTEAFF. Filled out from reference TRBV5-1 and TRBJ1-1, the complete variable domain reads KAGVTQTPRYLIKTRGQQVTLSCSPISGHRSVSWYQQTPGQGLQFLFEYFSETQRNKGNFPGRFSGRQFSNSRSEMNVSTLELGDSALYLCASSLTEGTEAFFGQGTRLTVV.

The chain recombines TRBV11-3 with TRBJ1-6; no reliable D call. Germline loops: CDR1 SGHNT, CDR2 YENEEA. The CDR3 covers 17 residues. The V gene lost 10 bases and the J gene lost 0 bases, with 19 bases spanning the gap. Here the CDR3 reads CATANSWISSYNSPLHF. CDR3 DNA: TGTGCCACAGCAAACAGTTGGATTAGCTCCTATAATTCACCCCTCCACTTT.

The chain couples TRBV28 to TRBJ2-4; D remains ambiguous. Trimming cost V 6 bases and J 0 bases, with 6 bases left between them. The CDR3 loop spans 13 amino acids. CDR1 MDHEN and CDR2 SYDVKM come from the germline V gene. The CDR3 here is CASRDLAKNIQYF. In DNA, the CDR3 is TGTGCCAGCAGAGATCTAGCCAAAAACATTCAGTACTTC.

The chain recombines TRBV6-5 with TRBJ2-7, with 8 bases identical to TRBD2. The CDR3 extends over 14 amino acids. V lost 6 bases to trimming and J lost 4 bases; unmatched junction nucleotides: 8. CDR1 and CDR2 (germline): MNHEY, SVGAGI. The CDR3 region is CASRWSSGTYEQYF. The DNA for the CDR3 is TGTGCCAGCAGATGGAGTAGCGGGACATACGAGCAGTACTTC.

This chain links TRBV6-6 with TRBJ1-1, with no clear D. Germline assignment: CDR1 MNHNY and CDR2 SVGAGI (reference sequence). Trimming took off 3 bases at V and 0 bases at J, with 8 bases between the two ends. The CDR3 totals 14 residues. CDR3 nucleotide sequence: TGTGCCAGCAGTTATGGGGTTATGAACACTGAAGCTTTCTTT. Translation: CASSYGVMNTEAFF.

V gene TRBV4-2 combines with J gene TRBJ1-1; tentatively, D is TRBD1 (6 bases). The germline V gene encodes CDR1 LGHNA and CDR2 YNFKEQ. V lost 4 bases and J lost 6, with 15 bases in between. The CDR3 consists of 14 residues. The CDR3 loop reads CASSPPQGSAEAFF. CDR3 nucleotides: TGTGCCAGCAGCCCCCCCCAGGGGTCGGCTGAAGCTTTCTTT.

The gene calls are TRBV19 and TRBJ1-6; 9 bases fit TRBD1. The CDR3 has 14 residues. V lost 5 bases to trimming and J lost 7 bases; unmatched junction nucleotides: 3. The germline CDR1 and CDR2 sequences are LNHDA and SQIVND (reference sequence). CDR3 nucleotides: TGTGCCAGTAGTTTCGGACAGGGGAATTCACCCCTCCACTTT. Translating it yields CASSFGQGNSPLHF. The complete variable domain, with remaining parts taken from reference TRBV19 and TRBJ1-6, reads DGGITQSPKYLFRKEGQNVTLSCEQNLNHDAMYWYRQDPGQGLRLIYYSQIVNDFQKGDIAEGYSVSREKKESFPLTVTSAQKNPTAFYLCASSFGQGNSPLHFGNGTRLTVT.

The chain joins TRBV28 to TRBJ1-5, with D tentatively TRBD1 (5 bases). This CDR3 spans 14 amino acids. The V end lost 1 base, the J end lost 7 bases, and 11 bases lay between the germline ends. Germline V gene data show CDR1 as MDHEN and CDR2 as SYDVKM. DNA of the CDR3: TGTGCCAGCAGTTTATTGGGGGGTACGCAGCCCCAGCATTTT. It encodes CASSLLGGTQPQHF.

The CDR3 region has the DNA TGTGCCAGCACCATGCCTCCAGGCGAGCAGTACTTC. Amino acids: CASTMPPGEQYF. The chain links TRBV2 to TRBJ2-7, with unresolved D. Germline lookup yields CDR1 SNHLY and CDR2 FYNNEI. The V gene lost 7 bases and the J gene lost 6 bases, with 13 bases spanning the gap. The CDR3 totals 12 residues.

The gene calls are TRBV5-1 and TRBJ2-7; weak D call: TRBD1 (7 bases). This CDR3 contains 14 residues. Germline CDR1 SGHRS, CDR2 YFSETQ. V was shortened by 7 bases and J by 2 bases, with 16 bases between the two germline ends. CDR3 nucleotide sequence: TGCGCCAGCCGCACGGGGGACAGCCCCTACGAGCAGTACTTC. Translation gives CASRTGDSPYEQYF.

The chain links TRBV6-5 to TRBJ1-2; D is uncertain. Trimming removed 2 bases from V and 3 bases from J, with 4 bases in between. This CDR3 has 12 amino acids. Germline assignment: CDR1 MNHEY and CDR2 SVGAGI. The CDR3 coding sequence is TGTGCCAGCAGTTACCTGGACTATGGCTACACCTTC. This codes for CASSYLDYGYTF.

V and J are TRBV3-1 (or the pseudogene TRBV3-2) and TRBJ2-5, with 9 nucleotides matching TRBD2. CDR1 is LGHDT and CDR2 is YNNKEL in the germline V gene (reference sequence). The V and J ends lost 0 bases and 4 bases, in that order; junction bases with no gene match: 3. The CDR3 contains 15 residues. The CDR3: CASSQDSGGLETQYF. CDR3 nucleotide sequence: TGTGCCAGCAGCCAAGACAGCGGGGGGCTAGAGACCCAGTACTTC.

The chain combines TRBV14 with TRBJ1-4; D remains unclear. Germline V gene data show CDR1 as SGHDN and CDR2 as FVKESK. This CDR3 spans 16 amino acids. V lost 4 bases to trimming and J lost 7 bases, with 19 bases between them. The CDR3 spells CASSPITGYQAEKLFF. The CDR3 DNA reads TGTGCCAGCAGCCCGATAACTGGGTATCAAGCTGAAAAACTGTTTTTT.

The chain uses TRBV7-3 and TRBJ2-1; 12 bases align to TRBD2. The CDR3 consists of 16 residues. The V gene end was trimmed by 5 bases and the J gene end by 2 bases; junction bases not matched to a gene: 4. Per the germline V gene, CDR1 is SGHTA and CDR2 is FQGTGA. The CDR3 DNA reads as TGTGCCAGCAGCCCGACTAGCGGGGGCCCCTACAATGAGCAGTTCTTC. This translates into CASSPTSGGPYNEQFF.

The chain links TRBV5-1 to TRBJ2-7, with 7 nucleotides matching TRBD2. Germline V gene data show CDR1 as SGHRS and CDR2 as YFSETQ. There are 14 residues in the CDR3. The junction had 6 bases not matched to a gene; V was cut back by 4 bases and J by 2 bases. CDR3 bases: TGCGCCAGCAGCGGTAGCGGGTCCACCTACGAGCAGTACTTC. This gives the protein CASSGSGSTYEQYF.

The rearrangement links TRBV12-3 or TRBV12-4 to TRBJ1-1; 8 bases map to TRBD1. This CDR3 is 13 amino acids long. V was pared by 7 bases and J by 4 bases, with 5 bases of the junction left unmatched. The chain's CDR3 is CASTSGTGTEAFF. The CDR3 DNA is TGTGCCAGCACCTCGGGGACAGGCACTGAAGCTTTCTTT.

The CDR3 nucleotides are TGTGCCAGCAGTTACTCGAAAAGCTCTGGAAACACCATATATTTT. As protein: CASSYSKSSGNTIYF. The V and J genes are TRBV6-5 and TRBJ1-3; D is undetermined. CDR1 is MNHEY, CDR2 SVGAGI, per germline. The CDR3 contains 15 residues. V dropped 0 bases and J dropped 0 bases, with 6 bases sitting between them.

The J gene is TRBJ1-2, the V gene TRBV12-3 or TRBV12-4; the D gene is possibly TRBD1 (5 bases). The CDR3 runs to 13 residues. Between the trimmed V and J ends, which lost 5 bases and 4 bases, there was a span of 11 bases. CDR3 protein: CASSPGRSYGYTF. CDR3 nucleotide sequence: TGTGCCAGCAGTCCGGGACGGAGCTATGGCTACACCTTC.

This chain joins TRBV19 and TRBJ1-5; the match to TRBD1 covers 9 bases. Germline CDR1 is LNHDA and CDR2 is SQIVND (reference sequence). With 5 bases clipped from V and 1 base from J, the junction kept 6 bases outside the gene matches. The CDR3 contains 16 residues. The CDR3 loop reads CASSFTGTGSNQPQHF. CDR3 DNA: TGTGCCAGTAGTTTTACCGGGACAGGGAGCAATCAGCCCCAGCATTTT. Full variable domain (missing parts from reference TRBV19 and TRBJ1-5): DGGITQSPKYLFRKEGQNVTLSCEQNLNHDAMYWYRQDPGQGLRLIYYSQIVNDFQKGDIAEGYSVSREKKESFPLTVTSAQKNPTAFYLCASSFTGTGSNQPQHFGDGTRLSIL.

The genes are TRBV29-1 and TRBJ1-2; D is unclear. The CDR3 spans 12 residues. The V gene lost 7 bases and the J gene lost 0 bases, with 9 bases spanning the gap. CDR1 is SQVTM, CDR2 ANQGSEA, per germline. CDR3: CSAQNSNYGYTF. DNA of the CDR3: TGCAGCGCCCAGAACTCTAACTATGGCTACACCTTC.

The chain combines TRBV11-3 with TRBJ2-7; D may be TRBD1 (6 bases). The CDR3 sequence is 14 residues long. Germline CDR1 reads SGHNT; CDR2 reads YENEEA. Trimming cost V 2 bases and J 6 bases, with 14 bases left between them. The CDR3 loop is CASSLRTAALEQYF. The DNA for the CDR3 is TGTGCCAGCAGCTTAAGGACAGCCGCCCTCGAGCAGTACTTC.

The chain combines TRBV7-8 with TRBJ2-7, with 8 bases that match TRBD1. The CDR3 spans 16 residues. The junction had 11 bases not matched to a gene; V was cut back by 1 base and J by 6 bases. Germline loops: CDR1 SGHVS, CDR2 FQNEAQ. The CDR3 DNA follows: TGTGCCAGCAGCTTAGGTGCAGGGGGCAGTCGTGGCGAGCAGTACTTC. Protein: CASSLGAGGSRGEQYF.

This clone was observed a single time. The chain links TRBV27 to TRBJ1-2, with TRBD1 matching over 9 bases. Germline CDR1 reads MNHEY; CDR2 reads SMNVEV (reference sequence). The V gene end was trimmed by 3 bases and the J gene end by 8 bases; junction bases not matched to a gene: 7. The CDR3 is 14 amino acids. The CDR3 sequence is CASSFTGGLLGYTF. CDR3 in DNA: TGTGCCAGCAGTTTCACAGGGGGCCTTTTGGGCTACACCTTC.

The chain joins TRBV7-7 to TRBJ2-1, with D perhaps matching TRBD1 or TRBD2 (5 bases each). Germline CDR1 and CDR2: SSHAT and FNYEAQ (reference sequence). V shed 5 bases and J shed 9 bases, with 20 bases lying between them. There are 15 residues in the CDR3. The CDR3 region has the DNA TGTGCCAGCAGCCCCCTAGTACTTAGAGGGGTTGAGCAGTTCTTC. It translates to CASSPLVLRGVEQFF.

V usage is TRBV5-1 and J usage is TRBJ1-4; a possible D gene is TRBD1 (5 bases). Trimming stripped 2 bases from V and 7 bases from J, with 12 bases between. CDR1 SGHRS and CDR2 YFSETQ come from the germline V gene. The CDR3 spans 14 residues. The CDR3 region is CASSLTGSGEKLFF. The CDR3 DNA is TGCGCCAGCAGCTTAACAGGTTCGGGTGAAAAACTGTTTTTT.

This clone is a singleton in its sample. The chain has TRBV4-2 and TRBJ1-6; D is undetermined. This CDR3 contains 13 residues. Germline CDR1 reads LGHNA; CDR2 reads YNFKEQ. Trimming shortened V by 0 bases and J by 8 bases, and 5 bases separated the two germline ends. CDR3 region: CASSQELHSPLHF. The CDR3 bases are TGTGCCAGCAGCCAAGAACTTCATTCACCCCTCCACTTT.

The chain recombines TRBV6-1 with TRBJ2-7; 9 nucleotides agree with TRBD2. Per germline, CDR1 MNHNS and CDR2 SASEGT. J was trimmed by 4 bases and V by 0 bases; bases with no gene match: 4. This CDR3 has 15 residues. The CDR3 DNA reads as TGTGCCAGCAGTGAAGCTGGACTAGCGTCGTACGAGCAGTACTTC. Translated: CASSEAGLASYEQYF.

This clone appeared once. The chain is built from TRBV7-9 and TRBJ2-2; TRBD2 matches 8 bases. The CDR3 is 15 amino acids. The V gene end was trimmed by 6 bases and the J gene end by 5 bases; junction bases not matched to a gene: 8. Germline CDR1 and CDR2: SEHNR and FQNEAQ (reference sequence). CDR3 in DNA: TGTGCCAGCAGTCCCGGGACTAGTATTACCGGGGAGCTGTTTTTT. As protein: CASSPGTSITGELFF.